This T cell receptor (beta chain) was sequenced during a study of blood T cells in healthy people across ages. PCR was performed a second time for about 6 to 11 cycles using a sample-barcoded 5' primer and a J-beta primer mix. TCRdb ran MiXCR on the 5' RACE reads and lists one entry per CDR3 protein. The sample consists of over a million distinct CDR3 sequences, approximately 59% of them appearing once. CDR1 is SGHDT and CDR2 is YYEEEE in the germline V gene. V dropped 0 bases and J dropped 0 bases, with 9 bases sitting between them. The CDR3 covers 15 residues. This chain uses TRBV5-6 with TRBJ2-5; D is possibly TRBD2 (6 bases). Sequencing used blood. This clonotype was sampled from a man younger than 35 in good health. The CDR3 DNA follows: TGTGCCAGCAGCTTGGGCGGGGTTGACCAAGAGACCCAGTACTTC. This translates into CASSLGGVDQETQYF.